These T cell receptor beta chains were read from a single sample in a study of blood T cells in healthy people across ages. TCRdb itself ran the 5' RACE reads through MiXCR, one entry per CDR3 protein. The sample includes hundreds of thousands of distinct CDR3 sequences, 25% to 35% seen only once; the top ten take approximately 15%. The sample comprised blood. These receptor sequences come from a woman of 80 years or more in good health. Both conserved end residues are part of each CDR3. Each record gives: V gene, clone size, J gene, D gene, CDR3 length, CDR3 DNA, CDR3 protein. A D gene is named only where the DNA matches it firmly. Part of the rows lack a size; the others show once, few, many or a class for expanded clones.

>TRBV28|.|TRBJ1-2|.|15
TGTGCCAGCAGTTTGGGCGGCGGTGTCAGATATGGCTACACCTTC
CASSLGGGVRYGYTF
>TRBV12-1|many|TRBJ2-3|.|18
TGTGCCAGCAGCGAAGGGACTAGCGGGTGTCCTAGCACAGATACGCAGTATTTT
CASSEGTSGCPSTDTQYF
>TRBV7-6|few|TRBJ2-7|.|14
TGTGCCAGCAGCCCAAGACAACTCTCCTACGAGCAGTACTTC
CASSPRQLSYEQYF
>TRBV18|.|TRBJ1-1|.|15
TGTGCCAGCTCACCACCGGGGATAGGGAACACTGAAGCTTTCTTT
CASSPPGIGNTEAFF
>TRBV7-2|many|TRBJ2-5|TRBD2|15
TGTGCCAGCAGCCCACTAGCCGGGGGGGTGGAGACCCAGTACTTC
CASSPLAGGVETQYF
>TRBV12-3/TRBV12-4|many|TRBJ2-7|.|13
TGTGCCAGCAGCCACACCAGCAGGGGCGAGCAGTACTTC
CASSHTSRGEQYF
>TRBV12-3/TRBV12-4|many|TRBJ2-3|.|13
TGTGCCAGCAGTTTAGACGGTAGAGATACGCAGTATTTT
CASSLDGRDTQYF
>TRBV12-3/TRBV12-4|few|TRBJ2-6|TRBD2|17
TGTGCCAGCAGTTCGGGCCCTGGGGGGGTCGGGGCCAGCGTCCTGACTTTC
CASSSGPGGVGASVLTF
>TRBV29-1|few|TRBJ2-2|.|14
TGCAGCGTTGGAAGTAGGGTCGGCACCGGGGAGCTGTTTTTT
CSVGSRVGTGELFF
>TRBV7-2|many|TRBJ2-5|TRBD2|14
TGTGCCAGCAGCGCGGGACTAGCGAAAGAGACCCAGTACTTC
CASSAGLAKETQYF
>TRBV3-1|.|TRBJ1-1|.|13
TGTGCCAGCAGCCAAGCCACTTACACTGAAGCTTTCTTT
CASSQATYTEAFF
>TRBV29-1|few|TRBJ2-2|.|15
TGCAGCGTTGTTCCGGGACGAGGCAGTACCGGGGAGCTGTTTTTT
CSVVPGRGSTGELFF
>TRBV29-1|.|TRBJ2-5|TRBD2|14
TGCAGCGCTACACTGGGGGGGGTCTCAAGTGAGCAGTACTTC
CSATLGGVSSEQYF
>TRBV6-2/TRBV6-3|many|TRBJ2-2|TRBD2|17
TGTGCCAGCAGCAGGGTAGCGGGGCGCCCGAACACCGGGGAGCTGTTTTTT
CASSRVAGRPNTGELFF
>TRBV4-2|many|TRBJ2-4|TRBD1|17
TGTGCCAGCAGCCTGGAGGACAGGGGGAAACCCAAAAACATTCAGTACTTC
CASSLEDRGKPKNIQYF
>TRBV20-1|many|TRBJ2-3|.|18
TGCAGTGCTAGTTACGGGTCGGCAGGGGCCCTTTCGCCAGATACGCAGTATTTT
CSASYGSAGALSPDTQYF
>TRBV5-6|.|TRBJ2-4|.|17
TGTGCCAGCAGCATGAGGACGGGGGACTCGACGGGTGAGACTCAGTACTTC
CASSMRTGDSTGETQYF
>TRBV20-1|.|TRBJ2-1|TRBD2|14
TGCAGTGCCCCGCAACTAGCGGACTACAATGAGCAGTTCTTC
CSAPQLADYNEQFF
>TRBV30|many|TRBJ1-2|.|14
TGTGCCTGGAGTGTAAGCCTGAGGGGCTATGGCTACACCTTC
CAWSVSLRGYGYTF
>TRBV15|many|TRBJ2-7|.|15
TGTGCCACCAGCAGAGGAACAGGTACGATCTACGAGCAGTACTTC
CATSRGTGTIYEQYF
>TRBV28|many|TRBJ2-7|TRBD2|19
TGTGCCAGCAGACCGGGACTAGCGGGGGGCTCCCCCCTCTCCTACGAGCAGTACTTC
CASRPGLAGGSPLSYEQYF
>TRBV18|many|TRBJ2-5|TRBD2|15
TGTGCCACCACCCTTTCTAGCGGTATACAAGAGACCCAGTACTTC
CATTLSSGIQETQYF
>TRBV4-3|.|TRBJ1-1|.|12
TGCGCCAGCAGCGATGCGGGAGCAATAGCTTTCTTT
CASSDAGAIAFF
>TRBV7-9|many|TRBJ1-2|.|13
TGTGCCAGCAGCCAAGACAGCCTCTATGGCTACACCTTC
CASSQDSLYGYTF
>TRBV29-1|many|TRBJ2-7|.|12
TGCAGCGCCCTCGGGCAGGACTACGAGCAGTACTTC
CSALGQDYEQYF
>TRBV11-2|.|TRBJ2-7|.|13
TGTGCCAGCAGCTCCGACAGCCTCGATGAGCAGTACTTC
CASSSDSLDEQYF
>TRBV6-5|many|TRBJ1-1|.|14
TGTGCCAGCAGCTCAAGGGGGGGGAACACTGAAGCTTTCTTT
CASSSRGGNTEAFF
>TRBV5-6|.|TRBJ2-1|TRBD1|13
TGTGCCAGCAGCCCGACAGGGCAAGAGACCCAGTTCTTC
CASSPTGQETQFF
>TRBV4-2|many|TRBJ1-2|.|18
TGTGCCAGCAGCCAAGCCCCAAGGCAGGGATCGATTGTATGGGGCTACACCTTC
CASSQAPRQGSIVWGYTF
>TRBV15|.|TRBJ2-6|.|16
TGTGCCACCAGCAGAGAGGGCAGAACTGGGGCCAACGTCCTGACTTTC
CATSREGRTGANVLTF
>TRBV20-1|.|TRBJ1-2|.|13
TGCAGTGCCCCGTCCCGGGGCTACTATGGCTACACCTTC
CSAPSRGYYGYTF
>TRBV6-2/TRBV6-3|.|TRBJ1-6|.|15
TGTGCCAGCAGTGCCGGGACGGCGAAATCTTCACCCCTCCACTTT
CASSAGTAKSSPLHF
>TRBV5-5|.|TRBJ2-2|.|12
TGTGCCAGCAGCAGGGAGGCCGGGGAGCTGTTTTTT
CASSREAGELFF
>TRBV20-1|.|TRBJ1-1|TRBD1|19
TGCAGTGCTACGAGGGGGGTATTCCCGGGACAGGGTTGGAACACTGAAGCTTTCTTT
CSATRGVFPGQGWNTEAFF
>TRBV5-5|many|TRBJ2-3|TRBD2|16
TGTGCCAGCAGCTTACTAGCGGGGGGGCAAGGTGATACGCAGTATTTT
CASSLLAGGQGDTQYF
>TRBV12-3/TRBV12-4|many|TRBJ2-3|.|14
TGTGCCAGCAGTTTAGGTGGATATGCAGATACGCAGTATTTT
CASSLGGYADTQYF
>TRBV6-2/TRBV6-3|.|TRBJ1-1|.|13
TGTGCCAGCAAAGACAGGACGAACACTGAAGCTTTCTTT
CASKDRTNTEAFF
>TRBV12-3/TRBV12-4|once|TRBJ2-3|TRBD1|15
TGCGCCAGCAGCCCGGACAGGGGGCAAACAGATGCGCAGTATTTT
CASSPDRGQTDAQYF
>TRBV4-3|many|TRBJ2-7|TRBD1|15
TGCGCCAGCAGCCAACGGACAGGGGATACCTACGAGCAGTACTTC
CASSQRTGDTYEQYF
>TRBV4-1|few|TRBJ1-5|.|14
TGCGCCAGCAGCCAAGACAGGGTAGGACAGCCCCAGCATTTT
CASSQDRVGQPQHF